The 17 T cell receptor beta chains presented below share a single source sample, sequenced in a study of tumor and adjacent non-tumor tissue in lung cancer. The template was RNA from unsorted bulk tissue. TCRbeta libraries were built with three rounds of nested PCR, modified from ARM-PCR. TCRdb recomputed calls from the multiplex PCR reads with MiXCR, one row per CDR3 protein. The repertoire has under 150,000 distinct CDR3 sequences, about 71% of them found once; the top ten carry 15% to 20%. The sample was lung tumor tissue. These receptors were obtained from a man between 60 and 75 years old with small cell lung cancer.

Details on this clonotype: A much larger clone differs by one base, so this may be a read error. The V gene is TRBV29-1, the J gene TRBJ1-2; D perhaps matches TRBD1 (5 bases). The germline CDR1 and CDR2 sequences are SQVTM and ANQGSEA. This CDR3 contains 14 residues. CDR3 in DNA: TGCAGCCTTGACTCCGGGACGGGACCGTATGGCTACACCTTC. This sequence encodes CSLDSGTGPYGYTF.

The rearrangement uses TRBV20-1 and TRBJ2-1, with unresolved D. With 2 bases removed from V and 4 bases from J, the gap between germline ends came to 24 bases. The germline V gene has CDR1 DFQATT and CDR2 SNEGSKA (reference sequence). This CDR3 comprises 18 residues. The CDR3 protein is CSARIHPAVLLSYNEQFF. The CDR3, as DNA: TGCAGTGCTAGAATCCATCCGGCCGTCCTTCTTTCATACAATGAGCAGTTCTTC.

The J gene is TRBJ2-7, the V gene TRBV11-3; perhaps TRBD1 as D (6 bases). In germline, CDR1 is SGHNT, CDR2 YENEEA. CDR3 size: 17 residues. V was clipped by 2 bases and J by 0 bases, with 17 bases between them. CDR3 region: CASSLRGHDAFSYEQYF. Written as DNA, the CDR3 is TGTGCCAGCAGCTTAAGGGGACACGACGCTTTCTCCTACGAGCAGTACTTC.

This clonotype was observed a single time. The conserved phenylalanine or tryptophan is not found at the CDR3 terminus, so this likely reflects a read error. This chain uses TRBV11-2 with TRBJ2-1; D possibly corresponds to TRBD2 (5 bases). This CDR3 region has 15 residues. Germline-derived CDR1 and CDR2 are SGHAT and FQNNGV. Trimming took 7 bases from V and 9 from J, leaving 22 bases between them. CDR3 nucleotide sequence: TGTGCCAGCAACTTTTCGCGGGCCCCTGCAGGTGAGCAGTTCCTC. This gives the protein CASNFSRAPAGEQFL.

About this clonotype: The germline gene is not matched at one end of the junction; a read error may be the cause. This chain connects TRBV4-1 to TRBJ2-2; D not resolved. Germline V gene data show CDR1 as MGHRA and CDR2 as YSYEKL. The CDR3 runs 14 residues. The CDR3 region is CAGSQDISLGELFF. The CDR3, as DNA: TGCGCCGGCAGCCAAGATATAAGTTTGGGGGAGCTGTTTTTT.

A note on this clonotype: This sequence may be a read error, since a much larger clone differs from it by one base. The gene calls are TRBV24-1 and TRBJ1-2, with TRBD1 as a possible D gene (5 bases). This CDR3 has 14 residues. Per germline, CDR1 KGHDR and CDR2 SFDVKD. V lost 3 bases and J 4 bases, leaving 11 bases between the germline ends. DNA for the CDR3: TGTGCCACCAGTGATATGGGGACTGGCTATGGCTACACCTTC. Amino acid sequence: CATSDMGTGYGYTF.

This clonotype was found a few times. A much larger clonotype is one base distant, so this may be a read error. J is TRBJ2-1 and V is TRBV11-2, with 7 bases identical to TRBD2. J lost 9 bases, V lost 5 bases, and 10 bases had no gene match. The germline V gene encodes CDR1 SGHAT and CDR2 FQNNGV. The CDR3 consists of 14 residues. CDR3 sequence: CASSPLARWGEQFF. The CDR3 coding sequence is TGTGCCAGCAGCCCACTAGCGAGATGGGGTGAGCAGTTCTTC.

V gene TRBV20-1 combines with J gene TRBJ1-5, with 7 bases fitting TRBD1. The J segment lost 6 bases and the V segment lost 2 bases, leaving 7 bases of the junction unmatched. CDR3 size: 14 residues. From germline, CDR1 is DFQATT and CDR2 SNEGSKA (reference sequence). The CDR3 DNA is TGCAGTGCTAGAAACGGGGCAGGGGGTCAGCCCCAGCATTTT. Protein: CSARNGAGGQPQHF.

This clonotype was seen once. The chain is built from TRBV29-1 and TRBJ2-7; TRBD1 matches 10 bases. The length of the CDR3 is 14 residues. Germline assignment: CDR1 SQVTM and CDR2 ANQGSEA. CDR3 nucleotide sequence: TGCGTCGTCGCCAGGGACAGGGGTCCCTCCGGGCAGTACTTC. This encodes CVVARDRGPSGQYF.

Many counts were recorded for this clonotype. The chain couples TRBV20-1 to TRBJ2-7; 7 bases agree with TRBD2. Germline V lookup: CDR1 DFQATT, CDR2 SNEGSKA (reference sequence). J lost 0 bases, V lost 2 bases, and 7 bases had no gene match. The CDR3 sequence is 15 residues long. The CDR3 region is CSARKPRDYSYEQYF. The CDR3 DNA sequence: TGCAGTGCTAGAAAACCCCGGGACTACTCCTACGAGCAGTACTTC.

With regard to this clonotype: A read error may be the cause here, since a much bigger clone is one base away. The chain uses TRBV20-1 and TRBJ2-3; perhaps D is TRBD1 or TRBD2 (5 bases each). CDR3 length: 14 amino acids. CDR1 and CDR2 (germline): DFQATT, SNEGSKA (reference sequence). This chain's CDR3 is CNAWDPTIPDTQYF. The CDR3 DNA reads TGCAATGCTTGGGACCCCACAATCCCAGATACGCAGTATTTT.

The rearrangement uses TRBV6-5 and TRBJ2-7; D perhaps matches TRBD2 (6 bases). The length of the CDR3 is 15 residues. The germline V gene has CDR1 MNHEY and CDR2 SVGAGI. Trimming stripped 6 bases from V and 6 bases from J, with 21 bases between. The CDR3 bases are TGTGCCAGCAGGGGGATGCTAGCGCCAGGCTGCGAGCAGTACGTC. Encoded protein: CASRGMLAPGCEQYV.

This clonotype was observed once. This clone may be a read error of a much larger clone one base away. The genes are TRBV12-3 or TRBV12-4 and TRBJ1-1; TRBD1 is a possible D gene (6 bases). The CDR3 contains 14 residues. The DNA for the CDR3 is TGTCCCAGCAACAAGGGGGGGGCTGGCACTGAAGCTTTCTTT. Its translation: CPSNKGGAGTEAFF.

On this clonotype itself: This likely comes from a read error, as the CDR3 has no conserved phenylalanine or tryptophan at its end. This chain joins TRBV20-1 and TRBJ2-3; TRBD2 agrees at 12 bases. Germline CDR1 reads DFQATT; CDR2 reads SNEGSKA (reference sequence). This CDR3 contains 16 residues. For the CDR3, the DNA is TGCAGTGCTAGAGATGTGACTAGCGGGAGATACGATACACAGTATTCT. Amino acid sequence: CSARDVTSGRYDTQYS.

Remarks on this clonotype: The junction does not match germline at one end; this may be a read error. The V and J genes are TRBV12-3 or TRBV12-4 and TRBJ1-4; D is ambiguous. The CDR3 has 14 residues. The CDR3 loop is CVGSERALNEELFF. The CDR3 DNA is TGTGTCGGTTCCGAAAGGGCCCTTAATGAAGAACTGTTTTTT.

The sample holds a few counts of this clonotype. This chain joins TRBV6-1 and TRBJ1-2, with a weak D call TRBD1 (6 bases). V was trimmed by 3 bases and J by 8 bases, leaving 19 bases between them. CDR1 and CDR2 (germline): MNHNS, SASEGT. The CDR3 has 15 residues. In DNA, the CDR3 is TGTGCCAGCAGTGATCGGACGAGGGGGGGCATCGGCTACACCTTC. Amino acid sequence: CASSDRTRGGIGYTF.

To note about this clonotype: A read error may explain this, as a much larger clone is one base away. The V gene is TRBV10-1, the J gene TRBJ1-5; the match to TRBD1 covers 7 bases. The CDR3 spans 17 residues. Germline CDR1 reads WNHNN; CDR2 reads SYGVQD (reference sequence). CDR3 amino acids: CASTLRTGLSHNQLQHF. The CDR3 bases are TGCGCCAGCACTTTAAGGACAGGTCTCAGCCACAATCAGCTCCAGCATTTT.